One and the same sample provided the 4 T cell receptor beta chains below, sequenced in a study of PD-1 blockade in mismatch repair-deficient tumors. TCRdb's copy holds only in-frame clones and misses some; the assay was immunoSEQ multiplex PCR. The sample contains about 51,000 clones, over 70% of which appear only once. The sequenced sample was peripheral blood, obtained approximately 18 weeks after starting pembrolizumab. These receptors were collected from an adult with mismatch repair-deficient cancer.

As to this clone: Other DNA sequences from this sample encode an identical CDR3 as well. This chain uses TRBV5-6 with TRBJ2-7, with D maybe TRBD2 (6 bases). Germline lookup yields CDR1 SGHDT and CDR2 YYEEEE. CDR3 length: 18 amino acids. Trimming left V 0 bases short and J 3 bases short, with 22 bases between. CDR3 sequence (DNA): TGTGCCAGCAGCTTGGACAGTTTGACACTAGCCCTCAACTACGAGCAGTACTTC. This codes for CASSLDSLTLALNYEQYF.

V and J are TRBV23-1 and TRBJ2-7, with 8 bases fitting TRBD1. TRBV23-1 is annotated as an ORF whose role is uncertain. The CDR3 runs to 16 residues. V lost 0 bases, J lost 1 base, and 5 bases stayed unmatched. CDR3 region: CASSQSTRGRSYEQYF. The CDR3 DNA is TGCGCCAGCAGTCAATCGACCAGGGGGCGATCCTACGAGCAGTACTTC.

Concerning this clone itself: This same CDR3 is encoded by further DNA sequences in the sample. The gene calls are TRBV2 and TRBJ1-1; tentatively, D is TRBD1 (5 bases). V was trimmed by 11 bases and J by 1 base, leaving 14 bases between them. CDR3 length: 13 residues. The V gene's germline CDR1 is SNHLY and CDR2 FYNNEI. The CDR3 loop is CASTGTANTEAFF. CDR3 nucleotides: TGTGCCTCAACCGGGACGGCGAACACTGAAGCTTTCTTT. The complete variable domain, with remaining parts taken from reference TRBV2 and TRBJ1-1, reads EPEVTQTPSHQVTQMGQEVILRCVPISNHLYFYWYRQILGQKVEFLVSFYNNEISEKSEIFDDQFSVERPDGSNFTLKIRSTKLEDSAMYFCASTGTANTEAFFGQGTRLTVV.

This clone has just a few counts. The chain couples TRBV2 to TRBJ2-3; 7 nucleotides match TRBD1. This CDR3 is 16 amino acids long. Germline CDR1 and CDR2: SNHLY and FYNNEI. V gave up 2 bases and J gave up 4 bases; unmatched junction bases: 9. CDR3 coding DNA: TGTGCCAGCAGTGAAAGCCTTACAGGGGTTCCAGATACGCAGTATTTT. Its translation: CASSESLTGVPDTQYF.